This T cell receptor (beta chain) stems from a study of cytomegalovirus exposure and HLA in healthy donors. In the study overall: The Caucasian-associated ancestry cluster contained about four fifths of the approximately 400 genotyped donors. Study-wide results and limits: In a later analysis, a genetic analysis reported fewer productive-TCR N-insertions in an Asian-associated ancestry cluster than the cohort average. About 87% or about 30% of the time was how often most TCR beta V segments were productive, according to an earlier analysis. Most TCR sequences were uncommon, yet certain public TCRs appeared in many donors.

Both 60 Vbeta primers and 13 Jbeta primers went into the PCR. The assay was immunoSEQ multiplex PCR, and TCRdb's table has in-frame clones only and misses some. The repertoire has nearly 100,000 clones, around 69% of them found once; the top ten carry around 17%. The germline CDR1 and CDR2 sequences are SGHAT and FQDESV (reference sequence). The CDR3 extends over 13 amino acids. V lost 5 bases and J 7 bases, leaving 14 bases between the germline ends. Concerning this clone itself: Its antigen is unknown.

The gene calls are TRBV11-1 and TRBJ2-5; a possible D gene is TRBD2 (6 bases). Input material: PBMCs. The sequence came from a woman aged 60-75 years in good health and CMV-seropositive. The CDR3 nucleotides are TGTGCCAGCAGCCGAGACTTGGGAGGGACCCAGTACTTC. This encodes CASSRDLGGTQYF.